This TCR beta chain was identified in a study of cytomegalovirus exposure and HLA in healthy donors. Study overall: Drawn from HLA-typed donors, tens of millions of unique TCRs were held in an early data release. Caucasian-associated ancestry cluster membership applied to about four fifths of a few hundred genotyped donors. Study-wide results and limits: Presence/absence results assume similar sequencing depth per donor, which may not hold. A prior analysis recorded that most TCR beta V segments were productive about 87% or about 30% of the time.

This CDR3 region has 14 residues. Germline V lookup: CDR1 MNHEY, CDR2 SMNVEV (reference sequence). V was trimmed by 4 bases and J by 0 bases, leaving 7 bases between them. On this clone itself: Its target is not known.

A multiplex PCR was run with 60 Vbeta primers and 13 Jbeta primers. Only in-frame clones appear in the TCRdb table, and some are missing; sequencing was by immunoSEQ multiplex PCR. The sample has about 140,000 clones; 77% are singletons. The specimen was PBMCs. The chain recombines TRBV27 with TRBJ1-5; D gene ambiguous. The receptor was isolated from a female donor in good health and CMV-seronegative. The CDR3 protein is CASSSSVSNQPQHF. Written as DNA, the CDR3 is TGTGCCAGCAGTTCCTCAGTTAGCAATCAGCCCCAGCATTTT.